Following are 22 T cell receptor beta chains from one sample sequenced in a study of T cells in Graves' hyperthyroidism and ophthalmopathy. Amplification of TCR beta CDR3 regions used RNA as the template. Using the HTBI primer set, a first-round RT-PCR was run on the TCR CDR3. From the multiplex PCR reads, TCRdb called clonotypes with MiXCR, one entry per CDR3 protein. The sample lists about 400,000 distinct CDR3 sequences; about 16% were seen once. Sequencing used blood. All receptors derive from a woman aged 30 to 39 with Graves' hyperthyroidism.

This clonotype was observed at least ten times. The chain uses TRBV20-1 and TRBJ2-1; D not certain. The germline V and J ends were trimmed by 3 bases and 3 bases, with 15 bases remaining between them. Germline CDR1 DFQATT, CDR2 SNEGSKA (reference sequence). The length of the CDR3 is 15 residues. For the CDR3, the DNA is TGCAGTGCTAGCCGGGCCTCCCTAGGCTACAATGAGCAGTTCTTC. This encodes CSASRASLGYNEQFF.

The rearrangement links TRBV5-6 to TRBJ2-1; 12 nucleotides agree with TRBD2. The CDR3 runs to 17 residues. V trimming: 0 bases; J trimming: 3 bases; junction bases outside the gene matches: 4. Germline CDR1 SGHDT, CDR2 YYEEEE. The CDR3 spells CASSLGTSGVHYNEQFF. CDR3 coding DNA: TGTGCCAGCAGCTTGGGGACTAGCGGGGTTCACTACAATGAGCAGTTCTTC. Full variable domain (remainder filled in from reference TRBV5-6 and TRBJ2-1): DAGVTQSPTHLIKTRGQQVTLRCSPKSGHDTVSWYQQALGQGPQFIFQYYEEEERQRGNFPDRFSGHQFPNYSSELNVNALLLGDSALYLCASSLGTSGVHYNEQFFGPGTRLTVL.

This clonotype was counted many times. The chain joins TRBV5-1 to TRBJ1-1; TRBD1 matches at 7 bases. Trimming took 2 bases from V and 4 from J; bases not matched to a gene: 11. This CDR3 region has 16 residues. Germline V lookup: CDR1 SGHRS, CDR2 YFSETQ. This CDR3 is CASSFRPTGAGTEAFF. The CDR3, as DNA: TGCGCCAGCAGCTTCCGCCCTACAGGGGCGGGCACTGAAGCTTTCTTT.

The chain links TRBV2 to TRBJ2-6, with D uncertain. This CDR3 is built from 14 residues. From germline, CDR1 is SNHLY and CDR2 FYNNEI. Trimming cost V 3 bases and J 3 bases, with 6 bases left between them. CDR3 DNA: TGTGCCAGCAGTGATGGGTTTGGGGCCAACGTCCTGACTTTC. This translates into CASSDGFGANVLTF.

Many counts were recorded for this clonotype. The genes are TRBV30 and TRBJ2-7, with 10 positions matching TRBD2. CDR1 and CDR2 (germline): GTSNPN, SVGIG (reference sequence). CDR3 size: 15 residues. Trimming removed 3 bases from V and 0 bases from J; junction bases left unmatched: 5. DNA for the CDR3: TGTGCCTGGAGGAAGGGACTAGCGAGCTCCTACGAGCAGTACTTC. This translates into CAWRKGLASSYEQYF. Full variable domain (rest looked up from reference TRBV30 and TRBJ2-7): SQTIHQWPATLVQPVGSPLSLECTVEGTSNPNLYWYRQAAGRGLQLLFYSVGIGQISSEVPQNLSASRPQDRQFILSSKKLLLSDSGFYLCAWRKGLASSYEQYFGPGTRLTVT.

This clonotype was observed a few times. V gene TRBV10-1 combines with J gene TRBJ1-4; no firm D call. Per germline, CDR1 WNHNN and CDR2 SYGVQD (reference sequence). The length of the CDR3 is 13 residues. Trimming removed 5 bases at V and 7 bases at J, with 11 bases between. DNA of the CDR3: TGCGCCAGCAGTTGGCCTCCCGCTGAAAAACTGTTTTTT. It translates to CASSWPPAEKLFF.

J is TRBJ2-2 and V is TRBV4-1; no clear D gene. This CDR3 contains 14 residues. V was pared by 1 base and J by 5 bases, with 8 bases between. The V gene's germline CDR1 is MGHRA and CDR2 YSYEKL. In nucleotides, the CDR3 is TGCGCCAGCAGCCAAGTGGGAAGAACCGGGGAGCTGTTTTTT. This codes for CASSQVGRTGELFF.

This clonotype has ten or more counts. The CDR3 end shows no conserved phenylalanine or tryptophan, and so a read error is likely. The chain has TRBV13 and TRBJ1-2; D remains unclear. Germline assignment: CDR1 PRHDT and CDR2 FYEKMQ (reference sequence). Trimming removed 5 bases from V and 0 bases from J, with 13 bases in between. This CDR3 spans 15 amino acids. This CDR3 is CASSQDGGTNYGYTL. DNA of the CDR3: TGTGCCAGCAGCCAAGACGGCGGGACTAACTATGGCTACACCCTC.

The J gene is TRBJ2-5, the V gene TRBV9; D remains unclear. This CDR3 comprises 14 residues. Germline V CDR1 and CDR2: SGDLS, YYNGEE. Trimming removed 4 bases from V and 3 bases from J, with 13 bases in between. The CDR3 here is CASSRIGAEETQYF. For the CDR3, the DNA is TGTGCCAGCAGCCGGATAGGAGCCGAAGAGACCCAGTACTTC.

This clonotype was counted ten times or more. The DNA of the CDR3 is TGTGCCAGCAGCTTAGGACAGGACTATGGCTACACCTTC. Protein sequence: CASSLGQDYGYTF. The gene calls are TRBV7-8 and TRBJ1-2; weak D call: TRBD1 (6 bases). The length of the CDR3 is 13 residues. Per the germline V gene, CDR1 is SGHVS and CDR2 is FQNEAQ. Trimming took off 1 base at V and 3 bases at J, with 6 bases between the two ends.

Regarding this clonotype: A read error is possible here, since a much larger clone lies one base away. The chain links TRBV12-3 or TRBV12-4 to TRBJ2-7; the match to TRBD2 covers 8 bases. The DNA end is more similar to TRBJ2-1, so the J call may be wrong. The CDR3 runs to 15 residues. Here the CDR3 reads CASMKLAAVTYEQFF. DNA for the CDR3: TGTGCCAGCATGAAACTAGCGGCCGTAACCTACGAGCAGTTCTTC.

There are many counts of this clonotype. The J gene is TRBJ2-7, the V gene TRBV20-1; D tentatively reads TRBD1 or TRBD2 (5 bases each). The ends were cut back, 3 bases at V and 1 base at J, with 13 bases in the middle. The length of the CDR3 is 14 residues. Germline assignment: CDR1 DFQATT and CDR2 SNEGSKA (reference sequence). The CDR3 loop reads CSARGDNLSYEQYF. CDR3 DNA sequence: TGCAGTGCTAGGGGGGATAATCTGTCCTACGAGCAGTACTTC.

This clonotype was seen many times. The J gene is TRBJ1-1, the V gene TRBV11-1; D unclear. CDR1 and CDR2 from the germline V gene are SGHAT and FQDESV (reference sequence). The CDR3 is 14 residues long. V lost 2 bases, J lost 1 base, and 8 bases lay in between. In DNA form, the CDR3 reads TGTGCCAGCAGCTTACGCGGGAGGAACACTGAAGCTTTCTTT. Translating it yields CASSLRGRNTEAFF.

The J gene is TRBJ2-7, the V gene TRBV5-8, with 7 bases fitting TRBD1. This CDR3 is built from 13 residues. V trimming: 3 bases; J trimming: 5 bases; junction bases outside the gene matches: 5. Germline V gene data show CDR1 as SGHTS and CDR2 as YDEGEE. CDR3 sequence: CASSYRGNHEQYF. DNA for the CDR3: TGTGCCAGCAGCTACAGGGGTAACCACGAGCAGTACTTC.

The table lists this clonotype with many counts. The chain employs TRBV30 and TRBJ1-1, with unresolved D. From germline, CDR1 is GTSNPN and CDR2 SVGIG (reference sequence). The CDR3 runs 13 residues. The V and J ends lost 0 bases and 4 bases respectively, with 9 bases between them. CDR3 DNA sequence: TGTGCCTGGAGTGTGGACCCCCCCACTGAAGCTTTCTTT. This sequence encodes CAWSVDPPTEAFF.

This clonotype has just a few counts. The chain recombines TRBV7-2 with TRBJ2-1; 8 bases line up with TRBD2. Unmatched junction bases numbered 5, after V lost 5 bases and J lost 11 bases. The germline CDR1 and CDR2 sequences are SGHTA and FQGNSA. CDR3 length equals 12 residues. CDR3 sequence (DNA): TGTGCCAGCAGCGCGACTAGCGCGAAGCAGTTCTTC. Translating it yields CASSATSAKQFF.

This clonotype was counted ten times or more. V usage is TRBV2 and J usage is TRBJ2-7, with 7 bases identical to TRBD1. The germline V gene encodes CDR1 SNHLY and CDR2 FYNNEI. V gave up 5 bases and J gave up 4 bases; unmatched junction bases: 14. The CDR3 runs 16 residues. CDR3 DNA sequence: TGTGCCAGCAGTCAACCCCGGACAGGCTTCCTATACGAGCAGTACTTC. Translation gives CASSQPRTGFLYEQYF.

This clonotype has more than one count but fewer than ten. The J gene is TRBJ2-5, the V gene TRBV6-1, with 10 positions matching TRBD2. Germline V gene sequence: CDR1 MNHNS, CDR2 SASEGT. CDR3 length: 19 amino acids. The junction had 18 bases not matched to a gene; V was cut back by 3 bases and J by 5 bases. CDR3 nucleotide sequence: TGTGCCAGCAGTGACCCGATCAGCCAACTAGCGGGATATGGGGAGACCCAGTACTTC. This encodes CASSDPISQLAGYGETQYF.

This clonotype was detected ten times or more. This rearrangement joins TRBV30 to TRBJ1-1, with 8 bases fitting TRBD1. Germline CDR1 is GTSNPN and CDR2 is SVGIG (reference sequence). The CDR3 has 15 amino acids. V lost 0 bases, J lost 5 bases, and 8 bases stayed unmatched. The CDR3 loop reads CAWSVLRTGKTEAFF. DNA for the CDR3: TGTGCCTGGAGTGTACTTCGGACAGGGAAAACTGAAGCTTTCTTT.

V gene TRBV15 combines with J gene TRBJ2-4; D possibly corresponds to TRBD1 (6 bases). Germline CDR1 reads LNHNV; CDR2 reads YYDKDF (reference sequence). The V and J ends lost 1 base and 3 bases respectively, with 16 bases between them. The CDR3 has 17 residues. The CDR3: CATSRAAPGDGKNIQYF. CDR3 in DNA: TGTGCCACCAGCAGAGCTGCCCCAGGGGATGGCAAAAACATTCAGTACTTC. Full variable domain (rest looked up from reference TRBV15 and TRBJ2-4): DAMVIQNPRYQVTQFGKPVTLSCSQTLNHNVMYWYQQKSSQAPKLLFHYYDKDFNNEADTPDNFQSRRPNTSFCFLDIRSPGLGDTAMYLCATSRAAPGDGKNIQYFGAGTRLSVL.

J is TRBJ2-1 and V is TRBV6-2 or TRBV6-3; D not certain. This CDR3 region has 15 residues. The V gene's germline CDR1 is MNHEY and CDR2 SVGEGT. The V and J ends lost 6 bases and 0 bases respectively, with 12 bases between them. The CDR3 bases are TGTGCCAGCAGCTCCGATCCGAGCTCCTACAATGAGCAGTTCTTC. Translated: CASSSDPSSYNEQFF.

In its sample, this clonotype was seen many times. The chain is built from TRBV18 and TRBJ2-5, with D maybe TRBD2 (6 bases). V was pared by 1 base and J by 2 bases, with 8 bases between. From germline, CDR1 is KGHSH and CDR2 LQKENI. CDR3 length: 14 amino acids. CDR3 region: CASSPQAGQETQYF. In nucleotides, the CDR3 is TGTGCCAGCTCACCACAAGCGGGTCAAGAGACCCAGTACTTC.